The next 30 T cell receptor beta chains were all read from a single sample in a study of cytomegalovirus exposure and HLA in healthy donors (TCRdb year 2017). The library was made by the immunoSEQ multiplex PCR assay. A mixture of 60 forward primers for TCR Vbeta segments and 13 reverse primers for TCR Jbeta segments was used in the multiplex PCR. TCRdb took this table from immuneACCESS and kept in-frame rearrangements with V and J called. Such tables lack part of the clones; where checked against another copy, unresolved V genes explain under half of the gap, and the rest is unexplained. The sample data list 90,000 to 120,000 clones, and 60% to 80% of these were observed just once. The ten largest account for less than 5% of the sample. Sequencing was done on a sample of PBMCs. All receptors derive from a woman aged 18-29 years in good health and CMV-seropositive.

This chain's CDR3 is CASSTSGGRETQYF. In DNA, the CDR3 is TGTGCCAGCAGTACATCAGGGGGCCGGGAGACCCAGTACTTC. V and J are TRBV27 and TRBJ2-5, with 8 bases matching TRBD1. Germline V gene data show CDR1 as MNHEY and CDR2 as SMNVEV (reference sequence). The CDR3 sequence is 14 residues long. V dropped 5 bases and J dropped 5; count of bases not matched to a gene: 7.

The CDR3 DNA follows: TGTGCCGCGGGACGGGGGAGAGAGACCCAGTACTTC. This encodes CAAGRGRETQYF. The chain joins TRBV15 to TRBJ2-5, with D perhaps TRBD2 (6 bases). Trimming removed 11 bases at V and 4 bases at J, with 14 bases between. The germline V gene has CDR1 LNHNV and CDR2 YYDKDF (reference sequence). The CDR3 has 12 amino acids. The whole variable domain, filled in from reference TRBV15 and TRBJ2-5, reads DAMVIQNPRYQVTQFGKPVTLSCSQTLNHNVMYWYQQKSSQAPKLLFHYYDKDFNNEADTPDNFQSRRPNTSFCFLDIRSPGLGDTAMYLCAAGRGRETQYFGPGTRLLVL.

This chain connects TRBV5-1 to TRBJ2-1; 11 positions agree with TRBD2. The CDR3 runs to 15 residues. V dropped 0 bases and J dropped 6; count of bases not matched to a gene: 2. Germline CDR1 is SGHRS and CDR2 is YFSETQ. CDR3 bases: TGCGCCAGCAGCTTGGGACTAGCGGGACTCAATGAGCAGTTCTTC. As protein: CASSLGLAGLNEQFF. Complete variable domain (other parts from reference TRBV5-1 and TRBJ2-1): KAGVTQTPRYLIKTRGQQVTLSCSPISGHRSVSWYQQTPGQGLQFLFEYFSETQRNKGNFPGRFSGRQFSNSRSEMNVSTLELGDSALYLCASSLGLAGLNEQFFGPGTRLTVL.

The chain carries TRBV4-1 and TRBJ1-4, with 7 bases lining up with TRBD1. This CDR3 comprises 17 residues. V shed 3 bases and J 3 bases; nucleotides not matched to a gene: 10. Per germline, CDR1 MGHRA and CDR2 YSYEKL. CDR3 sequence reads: CASSQVGQGVANEKLFF. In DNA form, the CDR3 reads TGCGCCAGCAGCCAGGTTGGGCAGGGGGTGGCTAATGAAAAACTGTTTTTT.

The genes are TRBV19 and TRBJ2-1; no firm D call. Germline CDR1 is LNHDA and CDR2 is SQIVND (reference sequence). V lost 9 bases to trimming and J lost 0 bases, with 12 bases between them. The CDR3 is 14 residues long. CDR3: CASTETGSYNEQFF. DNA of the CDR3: TGTGCCAGCACCGAGACGGGCTCCTACAATGAGCAGTTCTTC.

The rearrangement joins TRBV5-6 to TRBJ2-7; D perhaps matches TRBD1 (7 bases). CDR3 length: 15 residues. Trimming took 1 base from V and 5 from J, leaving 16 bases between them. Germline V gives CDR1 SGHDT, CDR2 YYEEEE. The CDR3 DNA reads TGTGCCAGCAGCTTGCGGGGGACAGCGGCCCACGAGCAGTACTTC. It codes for CASSLRGTAAHEQYF. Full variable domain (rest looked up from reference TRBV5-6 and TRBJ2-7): DAGVTQSPTHLIKTRGQQVTLRCSPKSGHDTVSWYQQALGQGPQFIFQYYEEEERQRGNFPDRFSGHQFPNYSSELNVNALLLGDSALYLCASSLRGTAAHEQYFGPGTRLTVT.

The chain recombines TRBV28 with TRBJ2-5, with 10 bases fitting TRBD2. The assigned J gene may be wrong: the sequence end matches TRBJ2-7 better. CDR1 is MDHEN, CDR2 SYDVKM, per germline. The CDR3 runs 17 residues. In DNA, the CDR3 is TGTGCCAGCAGTTTGTGGATTGGACTAGCGGAGTCCTACGAGCAGTACTTC. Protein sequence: CASSLWIGLAESYEQYF.

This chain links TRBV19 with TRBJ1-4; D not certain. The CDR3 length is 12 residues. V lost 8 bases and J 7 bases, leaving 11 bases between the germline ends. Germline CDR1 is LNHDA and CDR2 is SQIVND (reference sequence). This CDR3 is CASRETSEKLFF. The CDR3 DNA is TGTGCCAGTCGGGAAACCAGTGAAAAACTGTTTTTT.

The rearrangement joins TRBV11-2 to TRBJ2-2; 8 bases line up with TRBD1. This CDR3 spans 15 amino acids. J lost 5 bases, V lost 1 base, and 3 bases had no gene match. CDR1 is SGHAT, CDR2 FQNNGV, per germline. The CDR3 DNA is TGTGCCAGCAGCTTAGGCAGGGGGCGGACCGGGGAGCTGTTTTTT. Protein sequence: CASSLGRGRTGELFF.

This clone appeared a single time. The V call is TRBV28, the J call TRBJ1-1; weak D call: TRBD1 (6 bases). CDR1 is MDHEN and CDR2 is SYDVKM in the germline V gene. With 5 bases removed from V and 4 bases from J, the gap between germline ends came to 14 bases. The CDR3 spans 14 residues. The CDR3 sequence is CASSLIQGTTEAFF. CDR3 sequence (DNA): TGTGCCAGCAGTCTCATCCAGGGGACCACTGAAGCTTTCTTT.

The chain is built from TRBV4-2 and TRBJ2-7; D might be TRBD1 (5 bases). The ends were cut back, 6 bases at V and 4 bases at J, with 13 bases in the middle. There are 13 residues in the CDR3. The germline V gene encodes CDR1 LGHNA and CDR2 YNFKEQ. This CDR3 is CASSTDTLYEQYF. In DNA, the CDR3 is TGTGCCAGCAGTACGGACACTTTGTACGAGCAGTACTTC.

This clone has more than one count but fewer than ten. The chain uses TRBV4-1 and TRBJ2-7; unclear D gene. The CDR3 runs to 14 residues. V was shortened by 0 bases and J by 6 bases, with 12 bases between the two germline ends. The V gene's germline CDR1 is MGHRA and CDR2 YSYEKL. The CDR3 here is CASSQEETLGEQYF. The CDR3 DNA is TGCGCCAGCAGCCAAGAAGAGACTCTTGGCGAGCAGTACTTC.

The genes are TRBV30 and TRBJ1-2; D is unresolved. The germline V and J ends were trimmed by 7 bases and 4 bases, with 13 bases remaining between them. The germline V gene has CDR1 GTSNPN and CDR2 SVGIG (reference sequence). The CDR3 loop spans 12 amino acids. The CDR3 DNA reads TGTGCCTACCCTGGGGAGATCTATGGCTACACCTTC. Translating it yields CAYPGEIYGYTF.

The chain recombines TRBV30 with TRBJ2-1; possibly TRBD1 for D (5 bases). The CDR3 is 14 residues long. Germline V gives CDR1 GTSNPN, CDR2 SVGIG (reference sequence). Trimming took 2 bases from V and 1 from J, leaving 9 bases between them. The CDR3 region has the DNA TGTGCCTGGAGTCCAGACAGTTCCTACAATGAGCAGTTCTTC. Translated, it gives CAWSPDSSYNEQFF.

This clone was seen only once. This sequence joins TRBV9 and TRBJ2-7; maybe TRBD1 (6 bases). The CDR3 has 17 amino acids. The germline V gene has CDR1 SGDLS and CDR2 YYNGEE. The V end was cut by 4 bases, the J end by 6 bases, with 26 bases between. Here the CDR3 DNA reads TGTGCCAGCAGCTACCGGGGCAACGGCCAGGGGCTATTCGAGCAGTACTTC. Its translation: CASSYRGNGQGLFEQYF.

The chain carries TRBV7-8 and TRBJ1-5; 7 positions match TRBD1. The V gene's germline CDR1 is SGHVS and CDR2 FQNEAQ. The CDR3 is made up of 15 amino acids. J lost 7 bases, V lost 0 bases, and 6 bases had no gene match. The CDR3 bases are TGTGCCAGCAGCTTAGCAGGGGGCCAGGGGCAGCCCCAGCATTTT. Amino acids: CASSLAGGQGQPQHF.

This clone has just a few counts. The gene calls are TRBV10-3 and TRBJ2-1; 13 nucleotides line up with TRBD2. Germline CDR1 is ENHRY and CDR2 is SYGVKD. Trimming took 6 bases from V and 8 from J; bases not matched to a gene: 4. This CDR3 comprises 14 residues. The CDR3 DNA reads TGTGCCATCAGCCGGACTAGCGGGAGAGATGAGCAGTTCTTC. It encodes CAISRTSGRDEQFF.

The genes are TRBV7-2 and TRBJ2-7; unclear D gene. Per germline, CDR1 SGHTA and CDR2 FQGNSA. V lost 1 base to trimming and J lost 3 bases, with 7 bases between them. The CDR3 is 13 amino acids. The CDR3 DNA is TGTGCCAGCAGCTTAGGTATCGGCTACGAGCAGTACTTC. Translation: CASSLGIGYEQYF. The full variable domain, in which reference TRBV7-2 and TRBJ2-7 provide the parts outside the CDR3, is GAGVSQSPSNKVTEKGKDVELRCDPISGHTALYWYRQSLGQGLEFLIYFQGNSAPDKSGLPSDRFSAERTGGSVSTLTIQRTQQEDSAVYLCASSLGIGYEQYFGPGTRLTVT.

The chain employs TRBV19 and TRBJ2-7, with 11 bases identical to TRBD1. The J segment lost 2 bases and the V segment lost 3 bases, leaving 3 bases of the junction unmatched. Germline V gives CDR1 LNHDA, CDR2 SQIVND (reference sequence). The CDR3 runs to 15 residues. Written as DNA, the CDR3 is TGTGCCAGTAGTATGGGACAGGGGGTCGCCTACGAGCAGTACTTC. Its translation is CASSMGQGVAYEQYF.

The CDR3 sequence is CASSNGRGSGNTIYF. DNA for the CDR3: TGTGCCAGTAGTAACGGACGGGGGAGCGGAAACACCATATATTTT. The gene calls are TRBV19 and TRBJ1-3; TRBD1 might be the D (5 bases). The CDR3 is made up of 15 amino acids. Between the trimmed V and J ends, which lost 4 bases and 4 bases, there was a span of 14 bases. Germline V lookup: CDR1 LNHDA, CDR2 SQIVND (reference sequence).

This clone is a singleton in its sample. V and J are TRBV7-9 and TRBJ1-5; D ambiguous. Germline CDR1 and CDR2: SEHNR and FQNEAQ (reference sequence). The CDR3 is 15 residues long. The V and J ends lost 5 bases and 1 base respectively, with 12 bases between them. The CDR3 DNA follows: TGTGCCAGCAGCCAGGACTCCCTGAGCAATCAGCCCCAGCATTTT. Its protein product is CASSQDSLSNQPQHF. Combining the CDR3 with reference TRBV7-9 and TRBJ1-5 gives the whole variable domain DTGVSQNPRHKITKRGQNVTFRCDPISEHNRLYWYRQTLGQGPEFLTYFQNEAQLEKSRLLSDRFSAERPKGSFSTLEIQRTEQGDSAMYLCASSQDSLSNQPQHFGDGTRLSIL.

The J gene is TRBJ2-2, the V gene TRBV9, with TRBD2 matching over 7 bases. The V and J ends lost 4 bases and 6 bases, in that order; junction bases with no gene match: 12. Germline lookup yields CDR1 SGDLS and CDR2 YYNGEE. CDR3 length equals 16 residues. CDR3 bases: TGTGCCAGCAGCTTGCGGGGGACTCCGAGGGCCGGGGAGCTGTTTTTT. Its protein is CASSLRGTPRAGELFF.

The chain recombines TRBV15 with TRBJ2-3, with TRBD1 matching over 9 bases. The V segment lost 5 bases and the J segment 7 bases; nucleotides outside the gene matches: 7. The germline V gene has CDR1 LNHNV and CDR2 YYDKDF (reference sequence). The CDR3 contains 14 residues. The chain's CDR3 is CATSRDRAGNTQYF. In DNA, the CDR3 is TGTGCCACCAGCCGGGACAGGGCTGGGAATACGCAGTATTTT.

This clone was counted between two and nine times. DNA for the CDR3: TGTGCCAGCTCACCACCCGATAGCCTGGAGCAGTTCTTC. It codes for CASSPPDSLEQFF. This chain joins TRBV18 and TRBJ2-1, with D unresolved. V gave up 0 bases and J gave up 10 bases, with 10 bases separating them. The CDR3 has 13 residues. From germline, CDR1 is KGHSH and CDR2 LQKENI.

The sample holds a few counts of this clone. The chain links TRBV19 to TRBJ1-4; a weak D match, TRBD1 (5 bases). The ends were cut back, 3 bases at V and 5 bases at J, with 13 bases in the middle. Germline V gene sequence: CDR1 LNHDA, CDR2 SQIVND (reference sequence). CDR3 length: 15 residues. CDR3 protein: CASSMNGGGNEKLFF. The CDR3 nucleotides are TGTGCCAGTAGTATGAACGGGGGTGGAAATGAAAAACTGTTTTTT.

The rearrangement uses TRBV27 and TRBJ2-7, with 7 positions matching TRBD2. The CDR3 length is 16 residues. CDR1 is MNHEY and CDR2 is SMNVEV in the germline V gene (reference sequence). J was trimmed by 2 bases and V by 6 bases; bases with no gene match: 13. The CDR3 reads CASRPSGLAETYEQYF. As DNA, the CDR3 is TGTGCCAGCAGACCCAGCGGGCTAGCGGAGACCTACGAGCAGTACTTC.

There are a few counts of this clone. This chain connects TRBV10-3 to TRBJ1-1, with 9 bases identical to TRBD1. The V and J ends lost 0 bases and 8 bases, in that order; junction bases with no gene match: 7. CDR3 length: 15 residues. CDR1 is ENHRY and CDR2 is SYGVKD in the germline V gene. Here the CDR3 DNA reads TGTGCCATCAGTGAGTCGCCGGGACAGGGCCCCGAAGCTTTCTTT. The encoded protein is CAISESPGQGPEAFF.

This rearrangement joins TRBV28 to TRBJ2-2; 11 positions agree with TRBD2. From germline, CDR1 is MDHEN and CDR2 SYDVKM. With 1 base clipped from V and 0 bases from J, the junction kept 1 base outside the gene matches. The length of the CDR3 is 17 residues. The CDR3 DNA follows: TGTGCCAGCAGTTTATCGGGACTAGCGGCGAACACCGGGGAGCTGTTTTTT. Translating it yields CASSLSGLAANTGELFF.

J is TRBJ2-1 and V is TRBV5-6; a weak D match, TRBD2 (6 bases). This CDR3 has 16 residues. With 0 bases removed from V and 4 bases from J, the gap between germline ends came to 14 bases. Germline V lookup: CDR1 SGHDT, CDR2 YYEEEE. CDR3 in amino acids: CASSLGGLRFYNEQFF. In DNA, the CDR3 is TGTGCCAGCAGCTTGGGAGGACTACGATTTTACAATGAGCAGTTCTTC.

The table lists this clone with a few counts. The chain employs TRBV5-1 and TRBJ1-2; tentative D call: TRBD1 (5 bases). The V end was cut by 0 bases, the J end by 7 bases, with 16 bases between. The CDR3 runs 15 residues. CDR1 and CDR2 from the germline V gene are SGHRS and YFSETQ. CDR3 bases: TGCGCCAGCAGCTTGGGATCACAGGCGGGACCTGGCTACACCTTC. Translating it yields CASSLGSQAGPGYTF.